A selection of T cell receptor beta chains follows, all from one sample in a study of STAT5B mutations in CD4+ large granular lymphocyte leukemia. Produced via immunoSEQ multiplex PCR; TCRdb's table is partial and in-frame only. The sample holds some 40,000 clones, about four fifths seen once. The sequenced sample consisted of CD4+ T cells from blood buffy coats. The origin of the receptors is a human donor in good health. The CDR3 runs from the conserved cysteine through the conserved F or W. Each record gives: CDR3 length, D gene, V gene, clone size, J gene, CDR3 protein, CDR3 DNA. A D gene is named only where the DNA matches it firmly. Part of the rows lack a size; the others show once, few, many or a class for expanded clones.

>12|.|TRBV5-4|.|TRBJ1-1
CASSGVNTEAFF
TGTGCCAGCAGCGGGGTGAACACTGAAGCTTTCTTT
>14|.|TRBV7-9|.|TRBJ1-1
CASSTEGGVREAFF
TGTGCCAGCAGTACAGAGGGCGGGGTACGTGAAGCTTTCTTT
>16|TRBD1|TRBV9|.|TRBJ2-2
CASTPRDRGRAGELFF
TGTGCCAGCACCCCCCGGGACAGGGGGCGGGCCGGGGAGCTGTTTTTT
>13|.|TRBV30|.|TRBJ1-4
CAWSKLQGEKLFF
TGTGCCTGGAGTAAATTACAGGGTGAAAAACTGTTTTTT
>15|.|TRBV12-5|.|TRBJ1-1
CASGLGRGMNTEAFF
TGTGCTAGTGGTTTGGGCCGGGGTATGAACACTGAAGCTTTCTTT
>14|TRBD1|TRBV10-3|.|TRBJ1-1
CAISTGGRGTEAFF
TGTGCCATCAGTACAGGGGGTAGAGGCACTGAAGCTTTCTTT
>15|TRBD2|TRBV9|.|TRBJ2-1
CASSLQATSDNEQFF
TGTGCCAGCAGCCTACAGGCAACTAGCGACAATGAGCAGTTCTTC
>18|.|TRBV12-2|.|TRBJ2-7
CASRLTRRWDRGTYEQYF
TGTGCAAGTCGCTTAACCCGAAGGTGGGACAGGGGGACCTACGAGCAGTACTTC
>16|.|TRBV14|.|TRBJ1-6
CASSLQGGWENSPLHF
TGTGCCAGCAGCCTACAAGGGGGATGGGAGAATTCACCCCTCCACTTT
>16|TRBD2|TRBV11-2|.|TRBJ2-7
CASSLEWTSGVYEQYF
TGTGCCAGCAGCTTAGAATGGACTAGCGGGGTCTACGAGCAGTACTTC
>15|TRBD1|TRBV6-5|.|TRBJ1-6
CASRGTGGINSPLHF
TGTGCCAGCAGAGGGACAGGGGGAATAAATTCACCCCTCCACTTT
>14|.|TRBV9|.|TRBJ2-1
CASSVSPGTNEQFF
TGTGCCAGCAGCGTAAGCCCCGGTACTAATGAGCAGTTCTTC
>16|.|TRBV10-3|few|TRBJ1-5
CAISKGSEQGNQPQHF
TGTGCCATCAGTAAGGGCTCCGAACAGGGAAATCAGCCCCAGCATTTT
>14|TRBD1|TRBV2|.|TRBJ1-2
CASAIQGALYGYTF
TGTGCCAGCGCGATACAGGGGGCTCTCTATGGCTACACCTTC
>14|.|TRBV2|.|TRBJ1-1
CASSEAQGYTEAFF
TGTGCCAGCAGTGAAGCACAGGGTTACACTGAAGCTTTCTTT
>15|.|TRBV19|few|TRBJ1-5
CASGVGAGPNQPQHF
TGTGCCAGTGGTGTCGGCGCTGGGCCCAATCAGCCCCAGCATTTT
>14|TRBD1|TRBV4-1|few|TRBJ1-6
CASSQRDRGMPLHF
TGCGCCAGCAGCCAACGGGACAGGGGGATGCCCCTCCACTTT
>17|.|TRBV15|.|TRBJ2-1
CATSRGRAGYSYNEQFF
TGTGCCACCAGCAGAGGGAGGGCGGGATACTCCTACAATGAGCAGTTCTTC
>14|.|TRBV10-3|.|TRBJ2-2
CAIGTEKNTGELFF
TGTGCCATAGGGACTGAGAAAAACACCGGGGAGCTGTTTTTT
>15|.|TRBV5-8|once|TRBJ1-5
CASSLNSPVNQPQHF
TGTGCCAGCAGCTTGAATTCGCCAGTAAATCAGCCCCAGCATTTT
>15|TRBD1|TRBV4-1|.|TRBJ2-7
CASSRPGQVTYEQYF
TGCGCCAGCAGCCGACCGGGACAGGTAACATACGAGCAGTACTTC
>12|.|TRBV5-6|.|TRBJ2-1
CASSLGGDEQFF
TGTGCCAGCAGCCTTGGAGGGGATGAGCAGTTCTTC
>13|.|TRBV30|.|TRBJ2-7
CAWSVQGSYEQYF
TGTGCCTGGAGTGTACAGGGCAGCTACGAGCAGTACTTC
>19|TRBD2|TRBV7-2|.|TRBJ2-2
CASSLRTSGRALNTGELFF
TGTGCCAGCAGCTTAAGGACTAGCGGGAGGGCCCTCAACACCGGGGAGCTGTTTTTT
>13|.|TRBV30|.|TRBJ2-6
CAWTGAGANVLTF
TGTGCCTGGACCGGGGCTGGGGCCAACGTCCTGACTTTC
>12|.|TRBV2|.|TRBJ2-2
CASRVDAGELFF
TGTGCCAGCAGAGTGGATGCCGGGGAGCTGTTTTTT
>17|TRBD2|TRBV18|.|TRBJ2-5
CASSPPLAGVGQETQYF
TGTGCCAGCTCACCACCCCTAGCGGGAGTGGGGCAAGAGACCCAGTACTTC
>15|.|TRBV5-6|.|TRBJ2-3
CASSPGGSGTDTQYF
TGTGCCAGCAGCCCTGGGGGATCGGGCACAGATACGCAGTATTTT
>13|.|TRBV12-5|few|TRBJ2-7
CASGMDSSYEQYF
TGTGCTAGTGGTATGGACAGCTCCTACGAGCAGTACTTC
>16|.|TRBV10-3|.|TRBJ1-6
CAIRLTGGVYNSPLHF
TGTGCCATCAGGTTGACCGGCGGGGTTTATAATTCACCCCTCCACTTT
>14|.|TRBV14|.|TRBJ1-1
CASSQVSLTGGAFF
TGTGCCAGCAGCCAAGTCTCATTGACCGGAGGAGCTTTCTTT
>17|TRBD1|TRBV5-4|.|TRBJ2-1
CASSLGRQGASAPLRFF
TGTGCCAGCAGCTTGGGACGACAGGGGGCTTCGGCCCCCCTTAGGTTCTTC
>14|TRBD1|TRBV7-2|once|TRBJ1-5
CASSDRGPEQPQHF
TGTGCCAGCAGCGACAGGGGGCCGGAACAGCCCCAGCATTTT
>17|TRBD1|TRBV15|.|TRBJ2-7
CATSRRGSGQGANEQYF
TGTGCCACCAGCAGAAGGGGGTCGGGACAGGGGGCAAACGAGCAGTACTTC
>15|.|TRBV4-1|.|TRBJ2-2
CASSSLPEITGELFF
TGCGCCAGCAGCTCACTACCGGAGATCACCGGGGAGCTGTTTTTT
>14|.|TRBV5-6|.|TRBJ2-7
CASSLKSPRHEQYF
TGTGCCAGCAGCCTTAAGAGTCCGCGTCACGAGCAGTACTTC
>16|.|TRBV19|.|TRBJ1-1
CASSIDPGHLNTEAFF
TGTGCCAGTAGTATAGATCCCGGACACTTGAACACTGAAGCTTTCTTT
>15|TRBD1|TRBV9|.|TRBJ1-3
CASSVDGTEGNTIYF
TGTGCCAGCAGCGTAGACGGGACAGAGGGAAACACCATATATTTT
>13|.|TRBV18|.|TRBJ2-5
CASSPGLQETQYF
TGTGCCAGCTCACCCGGACTACAAGAGACCCAGTACTTC
>13|TRBD1|TRBV6-6|.|TRBJ1-2
CASSQGGTYGYTF
TGTGCCAGCAGTCAAGGGGGCACCTATGGCTACACCTTC
>15|.|TRBV6-1|.|TRBJ2-2
CASIRTTPNTGELFF
TGTGCCAGCATCCGGACTACCCCGAACACCGGGGAGCTGTTTTTT
>14|.|TRBV4-3|.|TRBJ1-3
CASSQDHAGNTIYF
TGCGCCAGCAGCCAAGATCATGCTGGAAACACCATATATTTT
>15|TRBD1|TRBV6-5|.|TRBJ1-6
CASSYQVRGRSPLHF
TGTGCCAGCAGTTACCAGGTCAGGGGGCGTTCACCCCTCCACTTT
>14|.|TRBV10-3|.|TRBJ1-2
CAIHEGGGNYGYTF
TGTGCCATCCATGAAGGTGGCGGAAACTATGGCTACACCTTC
>14|.|TRBV10-1|once|TRBJ2-1
CASGVSGSYNEQFF
TGCGCCAGCGGGGTGAGTGGCTCCTACAATGAGCAGTTCTTC
>15|TRBD1|TRBV16|once|TRBJ1-3
CASSQSTGSGNTIYF
TGTGCCAGCAGCCAATCGACAGGGTCTGGAAACACCATATATTTT
>13|TRBD1|TRBV25-1|.|TRBJ1-5
CASKGQDNQPQHF
TGTGCCAGCAAGGGACAGGACAATCAGCCCCAGCATTTT
>14|TRBD1|TRBV30|.|TRBJ1-2
CAWSGTGATGGYTF
TGTGCCTGGAGTGGGACAGGCGCCACAGGTGGCTACACCTTC
>15|TRBD1|TRBV18|.|TRBJ1-5
CASSAGQGAKQPQHF
TGTGCCAGCTCAGCGGGGCAGGGGGCTAAGCAGCCCCAGCATTTT
>16|TRBD1|TRBV28|.|TRBJ1-3
CASSLFGTGLGNTIYF
TGTGCCAGCAGTTTATTCGGGACAGGGCTTGGAAACACCATATATTTT
>16|TRBD1|TRBV19|.|TRBJ2-1
CASATTGTGPNNEQFF
TGTGCCAGTGCTACCACCGGGACAGGCCCAAACAATGAGCAGTTCTTC
>16|TRBD1|TRBV19|.|TRBJ1-6
CASTVGTGFYNSPLHF
TGTGCCAGTACCGTCGGGACAGGATTCTATAATTCACCCCTCCACTTT
>17|TRBD2|TRBV5-6|.|TRBJ2-1
CASSFTPGLADYNEQFF
TGTGCCAGCAGCTTTACACCGGGACTAGCGGATTACAATGAGCAGTTCTTC
>13|.|TRBV5-6|.|TRBJ1-1
CASSLWANTEAFF
TGTGCCAGCAGCTTGTGGGCGAACACTGAAGCTTTCTTT
>14|.|TRBV27|.|TRBJ1-6
CASTSLVGVSPLHF
TGTGCCAGCACCTCTTTGGTCGGGGTTTCACCCCTCCACTTT
>10|.|TRBV6-1|.|TRBJ2-7
CASSTYEQYF
TGTGCCAGCAGTACCTACGAGCAGTACTTC
>12|.|TRBV6-1|.|TRBJ2-5
CASRDYKETQYF
TGTGCCAGCAGGGACTACAAAGAGACCCAGTACTTC